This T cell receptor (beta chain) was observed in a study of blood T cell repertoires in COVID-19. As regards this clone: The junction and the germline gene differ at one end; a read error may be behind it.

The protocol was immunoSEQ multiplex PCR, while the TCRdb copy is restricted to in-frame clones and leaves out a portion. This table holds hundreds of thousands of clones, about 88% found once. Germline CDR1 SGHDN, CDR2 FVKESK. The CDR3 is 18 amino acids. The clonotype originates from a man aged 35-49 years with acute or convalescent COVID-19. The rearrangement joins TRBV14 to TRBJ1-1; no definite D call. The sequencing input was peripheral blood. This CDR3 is CASSQEIVVGGWNTEAFF. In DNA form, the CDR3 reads TGTGCCAGCAGTCAAGAAATAGTAGTGGGCGGGTGGAACACTGAAGCTTTCTTT.